Presented here are 24 T cell receptor beta chains from one specimen sequenced in a study of cytomegalovirus exposure and HLA in healthy donors. Repertoires were generated with immunoSEQ multiplex PCR, while TCRdb's copy carries only in-frame clones and drops some. Of 150,000 to 180,000 clones in the sample, roughly 84% were seen once. The sequencing input was PBMCs. Receptors originate from a human donor in good health.

The chain combines TRBV15 with TRBJ2-1; 8 nucleotides align to TRBD1. With V trimmed by 5 bases and J by 5 bases, 5 bases remained unmatched. Germline values: CDR1 LNHNV, CDR2 YYDKDF (reference sequence). The CDR3 length is 14 residues. The CDR3 sequence: CATSLDRDNNEQFF. DNA of the CDR3: TGTGCCACCAGCCTGGACAGGGACAACAATGAGCAGTTCTTC.

The chain combines TRBV7-3 with TRBJ2-1; TRBD1 might be the D (5 bases). CDR1 is SGHTA, CDR2 FQGTGA, per germline. CDR3 length: 14 residues. The V and J ends lost 8 bases and 4 bases respectively, with 15 bases between them. This chain's CDR3 is CASQLGAGYNEQFF. The CDR3 DNA follows: TGTGCCAGCCAATTAGGAGCAGGGTACAATGAGCAGTTCTTC.

The chain's CDR3 is CATSRENRAPGYTF. CDR3 sequence (DNA): TGTGCCACCAGCAGAGAGAACAGGGCTCCCGGCTACACCTTC. The chain recombines TRBV15 with TRBJ1-2; the D gene is possibly TRBD1 (6 bases). The CDR3 loop spans 14 amino acids. V dropped 0 bases and J dropped 8 bases, with 13 bases sitting between them. Looked up from germline, CDR1 is LNHNV and CDR2 is YYDKDF (reference sequence).

CDR3 nucleotides: TGCGCCAGCAGCTTGGACGCCAGGAATATAGTCTATGAGCAGTTCTTC. Its protein product is CASSLDARNIVYEQFF. V and J are TRBV5-1 and TRBJ2-1; D not certain. Trimming removed 0 bases from V and 8 bases from J, with 18 bases in between. The V gene's germline CDR1 is SGHRS and CDR2 YFSETQ. This CDR3 contains 16 residues.

V usage is TRBV5-1 and J usage is TRBJ1-3; 7 bases align to TRBD1. The CDR3 runs 15 residues. V was clipped by 0 bases and J by 2 bases; unmatched bases: 2. The germline CDR1 and CDR2 sequences are SGHRS and YFSETQ. The CDR3 nucleotides are TGCGCCAGCAGCTTGGAGGGGGCGGCTGGAAACACCATATATTTT. It encodes CASSLEGAAGNTIYF.

The chain joins TRBV28 to TRBJ2-7; TRBD2 matches 10 bases. The V and J ends lost 6 bases and 6 bases, in that order; junction bases with no gene match: 8. Germline lookup yields CDR1 MDHEN and CDR2 SYDVKM. The CDR3 runs 14 residues. The DNA for the CDR3 is TGTGCCAGCAGGCCTAGCGGGAGAGAATCCGAGCAGTACTTC. This codes for CASRPSGRESEQYF.

The V gene is TRBV2, the J gene TRBJ2-3, with D hard to call. V shed 10 bases and J shed 0 bases, with 5 bases lying between them. CDR3 size: 11 residues. Germline CDR1 reads SNHLY; CDR2 reads FYNNEI. CDR3 amino acids: CATVSTDTQYF. CDR3 bases: TGTGCCACCGTTAGCACAGATACGCAGTATTTT.

Details on this clone: It may be a read error: a sequence one base away is much more abundant. The chain has TRBV6-6 and TRBJ1-1, with D unresolved. This CDR3 region has 13 residues. Germline CDR1 is MNHNY and CDR2 is SVGAGI (reference sequence). CDR3 protein: CTSSYLQPTEAFF. CDR3 nucleotide sequence: TGTACCAGCAGTTACTTACAGCCCACTGAAGCTTTCTTT.

V usage is TRBV28 and J usage is TRBJ2-7; D gene unclear. CDR3 length: 11 amino acids. V shed 10 bases and J shed 2 bases, with 9 bases lying between them. Germline V gives CDR1 MDHEN, CDR2 SYDVKM. The CDR3 reads CATNRPYEQYF. For the CDR3, the DNA is TGTGCCACGAACAGACCCTACGAGCAGTACTTC.

J is TRBJ1-5 and V is TRBV18; D unclear. V shed 8 bases and J shed 0 bases, with 8 bases lying between them. The length of the CDR3 is 13 residues. Germline-derived CDR1 and CDR2 are KGHSH and LQKENI. The CDR3 nucleotides read TGTGCCAGCCGAGCAGGTAGCAATCAGCCCCAGCATTTT. Its translation is CASRAGSNQPQHF.

This clone showed up just a few times. The chain links TRBV15 to TRBJ2-1; D may be TRBD1 (6 bases). This CDR3 is built from 14 residues. The germline V gene has CDR1 LNHNV and CDR2 YYDKDF (reference sequence). Trimming pared 5 bases from V and 9 bases from J, leaving 17 bases between. The CDR3 here is CATSPRPGTFEQFF. CDR3 DNA sequence: TGTGCCACCAGCCCTAGACCCGGGACATTTGAGCAGTTCTTC.

The chain recombines TRBV5-1 with TRBJ2-5; tentatively, D is TRBD2 (6 bases). The CDR3 extends over 17 amino acids. The germline gives CDR1 SGHRS, CDR2 YFSETQ. The ends were cut back, 1 base at V and 1 base at J, with 17 bases in the middle. The CDR3 nucleotides are TGCGCCAGCAGCTTGAAGCCGGTGGGGGGACGCCAAGAGACCCAGTACTTC. Its translation is CASSLKPVGGRQETQYF. Full variable domain (outside the CDR3, taken from reference TRBV5-1 and TRBJ2-5): KAGVTQTPRYLIKTRGQQVTLSCSPISGHRSVSWYQQTPGQGLQFLFEYFSETQRNKGNFPGRFSGRQFSNSRSEMNVSTLELGDSALYLCASSLKPVGGRQETQYFGPGTRLLVL.

The rearrangement uses TRBV7-3 and TRBJ2-1; no reliable D call. The germline V and J ends were trimmed by 5 bases and 2 bases, with 13 bases remaining between them. CDR1 and CDR2 (germline): SGHTA, FQGTGA. The CDR3 covers 15 residues. The CDR3 sequence: CASSPHQATYNEQFF. The CDR3 nucleotides read TGTGCCAGCAGCCCCCATCAGGCTACCTACAATGAGCAGTTCTTC.

This clone appeared once. The V gene is TRBV30, the J gene TRBJ1-5; D is possibly TRBD1 (5 bases). V was pared by 0 bases and J by 4 bases, with 16 bases between. This CDR3 region has 16 residues. Germline V gene lookup returns CDR1 GTSNPN and CDR2 SVGIG (reference sequence). Here the CDR3 reads CAWSVLGRGVNQPQHF. The CDR3 DNA reads TGTGCCTGGAGTGTCCTGGGGCGCGGGGTGAATCAGCCCCAGCATTTT.

This rearrangement joins TRBV19 to TRBJ2-1; TRBD2 matches 9 bases. V shed 7 bases and J 0 bases; nucleotides not matched to a gene: 4. Germline V gene lookup returns CDR1 LNHDA and CDR2 SQIVND (reference sequence). The CDR3 loop spans 15 amino acids. The CDR3 reads CASNLAGSSYNEQFF. In DNA, the CDR3 is TGTGCCAGTAACCTAGCGGGGAGCTCCTACAATGAGCAGTTCTTC.

The rearrangement uses TRBV9 and TRBJ1-2; possibly TRBD1 for D (6 bases). CDR1 is SGDLS, CDR2 YYNGEE, per germline. Trimming shortened V by 3 bases and J by 6 bases, and 15 bases separated the two germline ends. The CDR3 runs 14 residues. CDR3 DNA sequence: TGTGCCAGCAGCGCTTTCCAGGGGAGAGATGGCTACACCTTC. This codes for CASSAFQGRDGYTF.

The V and J genes are TRBV5-6 and TRBJ1-5, with 10 nucleotides matching TRBD1. The CDR3 extends over 18 amino acids. CDR1 is SGHDT and CDR2 is YYEEEE in the germline V gene. V was clipped by 2 bases and J by 2 bases; unmatched bases: 10. CDR3 bases: TGTGCCAGCAGCTTCAGACAGGGGGCGAATATTGGCAATCAGCCCCAGCATTTT. Translated, it gives CASSFRQGANIGNQPQHF.

V gene TRBV18 combines with J gene TRBJ1-4; D possibly corresponds to TRBD1 (6 bases). Trimming took off 5 bases at V and 4 bases at J, with 8 bases between the two ends. The CDR3 loop spans 13 amino acids. Germline V gene data show CDR1 as KGHSH and CDR2 as LQKENI. CDR3 DNA sequence: TGTGCCAGCTCAGTGGACAGTAATGAAAAACTGTTTTTT. It specifies CASSVDSNEKLFF.

The chain is built from TRBV4-1 and TRBJ2-1; 8 bases align to TRBD1. The V gene's germline CDR1 is MGHRA and CDR2 YSYEKL. The CDR3 is 15 amino acids. After removal of 1 base from V and 6 bases from J, the junction contained 5 bases not matched to a gene. CDR3 loop: CASSQGQGTANEQFF. Here the CDR3 DNA reads TGCGCCAGCAGCCAAGGACAGGGGACTGCCAATGAGCAGTTCTTC.

The rearrangement joins TRBV4-1 to TRBJ1-2; no definite D call. Between the trimmed V and J ends, which lost 4 bases and 5 bases, there was a span of 8 bases. CDR3 length: 12 amino acids. Per germline, CDR1 MGHRA and CDR2 YSYEKL. This CDR3 is CASSRIGYGYTF. The CDR3 DNA reads TGCGCCAGCAGCCGAATCGGGTATGGCTACACCTTC.

This clone was detected only a few times. The chain has TRBV27 and TRBJ1-2; unclear D gene. Trimming cost V 6 bases and J 8 bases, with 13 bases left between them. The germline V gene encodes CDR1 MNHEY and CDR2 SMNVEV (reference sequence). The CDR3 sequence is 12 residues long. Here the CDR3 reads CASRGGLEGYTF. DNA for the CDR3: TGTGCCAGCAGGGGAGGGTTGGAAGGCTACACCTTC.

This rearrangement joins TRBV4-2 to TRBJ2-7; possible D gene TRBD2, 5 bases. The V gene's germline CDR1 is LGHNA and CDR2 YNFKEQ. V lost 0 bases and J 1 base, leaving 7 bases between the germline ends. The length of the CDR3 is 14 residues. The CDR3 region is CASSQDEGSYEQYF. CDR3 DNA: TGTGCCAGCAGCCAAGATGAGGGTTCCTACGAGCAGTACTTC.

This chain connects TRBV5-4 to TRBJ1-5; D uncertain. The germline gives CDR1 SGHNT, CDR2 YYREEE (reference sequence). Trimming stripped 4 bases from V and 7 bases from J, with 12 bases between. The length of the CDR3 is 13 residues. This CDR3 reads CASSLIREQPQHF. In nucleotides, the CDR3 is TGTGCCAGCAGCCTGATTCGGGAGCAGCCCCAGCATTTT. The complete variable domain, with remaining parts taken from reference TRBV5-4 and TRBJ1-5, reads ETGVTQSPTHLIKTRGQQVTLRCSSQSGHNTVSWYQQALGQGPQFIFQYYREEENGRGNFPPRFSGLQFPNYSSELNVNALELDDSALYLCASSLIREQPQHFGDGTRLSIL.

V and J are TRBV2 and TRBJ1-4; D possibly corresponds to TRBD1 (6 bases). The V gene lost 8 bases and the J gene lost 5 bases, with 15 bases spanning the gap. Germline V lookup: CDR1 SNHLY, CDR2 FYNNEI. The CDR3 totals 14 residues. The CDR3 spells CASVQGPENEKLFF. The CDR3, as DNA: TGTGCCAGCGTTCAGGGGCCGGAAAATGAAAAACTGTTTTTT.